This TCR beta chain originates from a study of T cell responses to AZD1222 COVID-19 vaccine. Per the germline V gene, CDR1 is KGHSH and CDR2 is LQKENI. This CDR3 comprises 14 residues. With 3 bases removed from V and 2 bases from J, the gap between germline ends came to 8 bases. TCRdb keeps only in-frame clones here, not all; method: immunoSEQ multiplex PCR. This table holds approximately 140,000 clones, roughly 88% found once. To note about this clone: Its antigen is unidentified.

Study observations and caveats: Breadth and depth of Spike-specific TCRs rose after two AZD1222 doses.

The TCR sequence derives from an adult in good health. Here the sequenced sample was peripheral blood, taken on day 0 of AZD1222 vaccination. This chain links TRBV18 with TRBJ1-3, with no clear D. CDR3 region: CASSPQDAGNTIYF. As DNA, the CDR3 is TGTGCCAGCTCACCGCAGGATGCTGGAAACACCATATATTTT.